Below, 27 T cell receptor beta chains from the same sample are listed, as sequenced in a study of T cells in women clearing cervical HPV infection. The repertoire was sequenced with immunoSEQ multiplex PCR; TCRdb's copy has only in-frame clones and lacks some. The specimen's table records 22,000 or so clones. Sequenced material: blood buffy coat. The receptors were sampled from a woman between 18 and 70 years old with a cervical HPV16 infection that either progressed to CIN3+ or cleared (not recorded which).

To note about this clone: The CDR3 end falls 3 residues outside the read, so it is completed with the germline J gene. The rearrangement joins TRBV5-1 to TRBJ2-1; 7 nucleotides align to TRBD2. V gave up 4 bases and J gave up 6 bases; unmatched junction bases: 10. Germline values: CDR1 SGHRS, CDR2 YFSETQ. The CDR3 is 15 amino acids. The part of the CDR3 DNA that was read is TGCGCCAGCAGCCGGGACTATAATATCCTCAATGAG. Its protein product is CASSRDYNILNE. The whole CDR3 sequence reads CASSRDYNILNEQFF. The full variable domain, in which reference TRBV5-1 and TRBJ2-1 provide the parts outside the CDR3, is KAGVTQTPRYLIKTRGQQVTLSCSPISGHRSVSWYQQTPGQGLQFLFEYFSETQRNKGNFPGRFSGRQFSNSRSEMNVSTLELGDSALYLCASSRDYNILNEQFFGPGTRLTVL.

As concerns this clone: Read coverage stops 3 residues before the CDR3 terminus; the germline J gene supplies the remainder. V usage is TRBV12-3 or TRBV12-4 and J usage is TRBJ2-7; 8 positions match TRBD2. The J segment lost 0 bases and the V segment lost 6 bases, leaving 7 bases of the junction unmatched. The CDR3 loop spans 15 amino acids. The sequenced CDR3 bases are TGTGCCAGCAGAGTGGGACTAGATCGCTCCTACGAG. It specifies CASRVGLDRSYE. The complete CDR3 sequence is CASRVGLDRSYEQYF.

By frequency, this clone registers medium-sized. The sequenced fragment ends 3 residues before the CDR3 boundary, so the rest is inferred from the germline J gene. The V and J genes are TRBV11-2 and TRBJ1-1; D gene unclear. V was trimmed by 0 bases and J by 2 bases, leaving 4 bases between them. Germline lookup yields CDR1 SGHAT and CDR2 FQNNGV. This CDR3 is built from 13 residues. CDR3 residues: CASSLDPNTEAFF. The sequenced CDR3 bases are TGTGCCAGCAGCTTAGACCCAAACACTGAA.

Notes on this clone: The CDR3 extends 3 residues past the end of the read, so its final part is completed from the germline J gene. V usage is TRBV30 and J usage is TRBJ2-5; maybe TRBD2 (6 bases). This CDR3 spans 13 amino acids. The germline gives CDR1 GTSNPN, CDR2 SVGIG (reference sequence). Deletions cut 3 bases from V and 1 base from J, with 9 bases between. The CDR3 bases that were read are TGTGCCTGGAGAACCGGGGGCCAAGAGACC. Its protein product is CAWRTGGQET. The full-length CDR3 reads as CAWRTGGQETQYF.

Remarks on this clone: The CDR3 extends 3 residues past the end of the read, so its final part is completed from the germline J gene. This rearrangement joins TRBV7-8 to TRBJ1-3, with TRBD1 identical over 7 bases. With V trimmed by 1 base and J by 8 bases, 5 bases remained unmatched. The CDR3 extends over 14 amino acids. Germline lookup yields CDR1 SGHVS and CDR2 FQNEAQ. CDR3 amino acids: CASSLEGRGDTIYF. The sequenced CDR3 bases are TGTGCCAGCAGCTTAGAGGGCAGGGGGGACACC.

This clone is medium-sized by frequency. The read gets to within 3 residues of the CDR3 end, and the germline J gene fills in the rest. V usage is TRBV29-1 and J usage is TRBJ2-1, with D maybe TRBD1 (7 bases). Germline lookup yields CDR1 SQVTM and CDR2 ANQGSEA. The V gene lost 5 bases and the J gene lost 3 bases, with 11 bases spanning the gap. This CDR3 is built from 13 residues. CDR3 DNA (partial): TGCAGCGTTCAGGGGGGAATCTACAATGAG. Its translation is CSVQGGIYNE. In full, the CDR3 reads CSVQGGIYNEQFF.

Partial CDR3 DNA: TGTGCCAGCAGCTTACTGGGGGGAATTTCCTACGAG. It specifies CASSLLGGISYE. The CDR3 in full is CASSLLGGISYEQYF. The chain recombines TRBV7-8 with TRBJ2-7, with D maybe TRBD2 (6 bases). Read coverage stops 3 residues before the CDR3 terminus; the germline J gene supplies the remainder. Germline V CDR1 and CDR2: SGHVS, FQNEAQ. Trimming stripped 2 bases from V and 1 base from J, with 12 bases between. The CDR3 consists of 15 residues.

On this clone itself: The read terminates 3 residues before the CDR3 end, so the remaining end is supplied by the germline J gene. The chain couples TRBV19 to TRBJ2-7, with 8 bases that match TRBD2. CDR1 and CDR2 from the germline V gene are LNHDA and SQIVND (reference sequence). The CDR3 has 15 residues. J lost 4 bases, V lost 5 bases, and 10 bases had no gene match. The CDR3 loop reads CASSSSGSIGYEQYF. The covered CDR3 bases are TGTGCCAGTAGTTCCAGCGGGAGCATCGGATACGAG.

As to this clone: With the read ending 3 residues before the CDR3 end, the germline J gene is used to fill in that end. V and J are TRBV27 and TRBJ2-3; the match to TRBD1 covers 8 bases. Germline V gene data show CDR1 as MNHEY and CDR2 as SMNVEV (reference sequence). J was trimmed by 7 bases and V by 6 bases; bases with no gene match: 12. CDR3 length: 15 residues. The DNA read from the CDR3 is TGTGCCAGCAGATCCGTTTACAGGGGGAGTTATACG. Translation: CASRSVYRGSYT. The entire CDR3 protein is CASRSVYRGSYTQYF.

A note on this clone: The read ends 3 residues early relative to the CDR3; the germline J gene fills the gap. The chain has TRBV5-1 and TRBJ2-7; D is perhaps TRBD2 (5 bases). The V gene's germline CDR1 is SGHRS and CDR2 YFSETQ. The CDR3 spans 14 residues. The V end lost 8 bases, the J end lost 5 bases, and 20 bases lay between the germline ends. The CDR3 bases that were read are TGCGCCAGTTCTCGGGTAGGCGGGTTAAACGAG. It yields the protein CASSRVGGLNE. The CDR3, in full, reads CASSRVGGLNEQYF.

With respect to this clone: The read stops 3 residues short of the end of the CDR3; the missing end is completed from the germline J gene. This chain uses TRBV20-1 with TRBJ1-6, with 7 bases matching TRBD1. The V gene end was trimmed by 3 bases and the J gene end by 9 bases; junction bases not matched to a gene: 5. The germline V gene encodes CDR1 DFQATT and CDR2 SNEGSKA (reference sequence). This CDR3 has 13 residues. CDR3 DNA, as far as it was read: TGCAGTGCTAGGGAGAACAGGGGTTCACCC. It encodes CSARENRGSP. The CDR3 as a whole reads CSARENRGSPLHF.

In the case of this clone: The CDR3 end falls 3 residues outside the read, so it is completed with the germline J gene. V usage is TRBV20-1 and J usage is TRBJ2-2; 9 bases agree with TRBD1. Germline values: CDR1 DFQATT, CDR2 SNEGSKA (reference sequence). CDR3 length equals 14 residues. With 5 bases clipped from V and 4 bases from J, the junction kept 5 bases outside the gene matches. The CDR3 bases that were read are TGCAGTGCTTATACAGGGGGCGTCACCGGGGAG. This encodes CSAYTGGVTGE. The entire CDR3 is CSAYTGGVTGELFF.

The DNA read from the CDR3 is TGTGCCTGGAGAAATCGGACAGGGGGTTTTCCGTACCAAGAGACC. Its translation: CAWRNRTGGFPYQET. From start to end, the CDR3 is CAWRNRTGGFPYQETQYF. The rearrangement joins TRBV30 to TRBJ2-5; 10 bases align to TRBD1. The read finishes 3 residues shy of the CDR3 end, and the germline J gene is used to complete it. V gave up 3 bases and J gave up 0 bases; unmatched junction bases: 13. The V gene's germline CDR1 is GTSNPN and CDR2 SVGIG (reference sequence). The CDR3 length is 18 residues.

As for this clone: The read falls 3 residues short of the CDR3 end, and the missing part is taken from the germline J gene. V usage is TRBV7-6 and J usage is TRBJ1-6, with 7 bases that match TRBD1. The J segment lost 10 bases and the V segment lost 5 bases, leaving 8 bases of the junction unmatched. The CDR3 covers 14 residues. Germline lookup yields CDR1 SGHVS and CDR2 FNYEAQ. The CDR3 DNA, read in part, is TGTGCCAGCAGCCCGACAGGGAGTTACTCACCC. Its protein product is CASSPTGSYSP. The full CDR3 protein reads CASSPTGSYSPLHF.

As regards this clone: Coverage ceases 3 residues before the CDR3 finishes, and the germline J gene fills in the end. The genes are TRBV5-1 and TRBJ2-7, with 7 bases that match TRBD1. V lost 5 bases, J lost 3 bases, and 8 bases stayed unmatched. Germline values: CDR1 SGHRS, CDR2 YFSETQ. This CDR3 contains 14 residues. The CDR3 protein is CASRTGTVNYEQYF. The part of the CDR3 DNA that was read is TGCGCCAGCAGAACCGGGACAGTGAACTACGAG.

In regard to this clone: The sequenced fragment ends 3 residues before the CDR3 boundary, so the rest is inferred from the germline J gene. This sequence joins TRBV20-1 and TRBJ2-7; 11 nucleotides align to TRBD2. V shed 3 bases and J 4 bases; nucleotides not matched to a gene: 8. The CDR3 has 15 residues. Germline values: CDR1 DFQATT, CDR2 SNEGSKA (reference sequence). The CDR3 is CSARVAGGRVYEQYF. CDR3 DNA, as far as it was read: TGCAGTGCTAGGGTAGCGGGGGGGAGGGTTTACGAG.

A note on this clone: The read terminates 3 residues ahead of where the CDR3 ends, so the germline J gene completes it. This rearrangement joins TRBV2 to TRBJ2-6; 9 positions match TRBD2. Per the germline V gene, CDR1 is SNHLY and CDR2 is FYNNEI. Trimming removed 7 bases from V and 3 bases from J; junction bases left unmatched: 4. This CDR3 has 15 residues. The DNA read from the CDR3 is TGTGCCAGCACCTTAGCGGGGGTTGGGGCCAACGTC. It encodes CASTLAGVGANV. The entire CDR3 sequence reads CASTLAGVGANVLTF.

As regards this clone: The CDR3 goes on 3 residues after the read ends, and that part is filled in from the germline J gene. V gene TRBV10-1 combines with J gene TRBJ2-1; 12 positions agree with TRBD2. The CDR3 extends over 15 amino acids. Per germline, CDR1 WNHNN and CDR2 SYGVQD (reference sequence). The V and J ends lost 4 bases and 7 bases, in that order; junction bases with no gene match: 5. The DNA read from the CDR3 is TGCGCCAGCAGTGCGACTAGCGGGAGCGGGAATGAG. Its translation: CASSATSGSGNE. The full CDR3 protein reads CASSATSGSGNEQFF.

The covered CDR3 bases are TGTGCCAGCAGCTTAGCTTTAGGACAGGGGTATAATTCACCC. Protein product: CASSLALGQGYNSP. The entire CDR3 reads CASSLALGQGYNSPLHF. The chain combines TRBV7-2 with TRBJ1-6; 9 bases are a match to TRBD1. The read falls 3 residues short of the CDR3 end, and the missing part is taken from the germline J gene. CDR1 SGHTA and CDR2 FQGNSA come from the germline V gene. This CDR3 spans 17 amino acids. V gave up 0 bases and J gave up 4 bases; unmatched junction bases: 4.

Turning to this clone: The read ends 3 residues shy of where the CDR3 ends; the end is completed using the germline J gene. This chain links TRBV12-5 with TRBJ2-3; TRBD2 matches 7 bases. V gave up 7 bases and J gave up 6 bases; unmatched junction bases: 16. The germline CDR1 and CDR2 sequences are LGHNT and FRNRAP. There are 16 residues in the CDR3. CDR3 in amino acids: CASALVETSIADTQYF. The CDR3 DNA, read in part, is TGTGCTAGTGCCCTCGTGGAGACTAGCATCGCGGATACG.

On this clone itself: Sequencing ends 3 residues short of the CDR3 end; the germline J gene provides the rest. V gene TRBV5-1 combines with J gene TRBJ1-5, with D hard to call. Germline CDR1 reads SGHRS; CDR2 reads YFSETQ. Trimming removed 4 bases from V and 6 bases from J, with 17 bases in between. The CDR3 runs 15 residues. This CDR3 reads CASSPDVAKGQPQHF. CDR3 DNA, as far as it was read: TGCGCCAGCAGCCCAGATGTCGCAAAGGGTCAGCCC. Based on the CDR3 plus reference TRBV5-1 and TRBJ1-5, the full variable domain is KAGVTQTPRYLIKTRGQQVTLSCSPISGHRSVSWYQQTPGQGLQFLFEYFSETQRNKGNFPGRFSGRQFSNSRSEMNVSTLELGDSALYLCASSPDVAKGQPQHFGDGTRLSIL.

A word on this clone: The read ends 3 residues shy of where the CDR3 ends; the end is completed using the germline J gene. The chain recombines TRBV29-1 with TRBJ2-7; TRBD1 matches at 8 bases. In germline, CDR1 is SQVTM, CDR2 ANQGSEA. This CDR3 region has 12 residues. J gave up 4 bases and V 6 bases, and 5 bases lay outside the gene matches. Here the CDR3 reads CSVGQGLYEQYF. Incomplete CDR3 DNA: TGCAGCGTCGGACAGGGTCTTTACGAG.

Details on this clone: The read terminates 3 residues ahead of where the CDR3 ends, so the germline J gene completes it. The chain combines TRBV28 with TRBJ2-5; 12 nucleotides line up with TRBD2. This CDR3 is built from 15 residues. CDR1 is MDHEN and CDR2 is SYDVKM in the germline V gene. Germline trimming cut 6 bases from V and 5 bases from J; bases unmatched to any gene: 7. The CDR3 reads CASSKLAGGMETQYF. Partial CDR3 DNA: TGTGCCAGCAGCAAACTAGCGGGAGGAATGGAGACC.

As for this clone: The read finishes 3 residues shy of the CDR3 end, and the germline J gene is used to complete it. The chain uses TRBV23-1 and TRBJ2-7; TRBD2 agrees at 12 bases. TRBV23-1 is recorded as an ORF, its role being uncertain. The CDR3 has 18 residues. V lost 2 bases, J lost 3 bases, and 11 bases stayed unmatched. The CDR3 bases that were read are TGCGCCAGCAGTCAACTTCTAGCGGGAGGGCCTTTCGGCTACGAG. It translates to CASSQLLAGGPFGYE. The whole CDR3 is CASSQLLAGGPFGYEQYF.

Points on this clone: Read sequence stops 3 residues before the CDR3 end, and the germline J gene provides the missing end. V usage is TRBV23-1 and J usage is TRBJ1-2; weak D call: TRBD1 (6 bases). TRBV23-1 is assigned to the ORF class and has an uncertain function. V was trimmed by 2 bases and J by 3 bases, leaving 22 bases between them. The CDR3 is 18 residues long. The CDR3 protein is CASSQTRGYRARDYGYTF. CDR3 DNA (partial): TGCGCCAGCAGTCAAACCCGCGGGTACAGGGCTCGCGACTATGGC.

A remark on this clone: Sequencing ends 3 residues short of the CDR3 end; the germline J gene provides the rest. The chain recombines TRBV5-1 with TRBJ2-2; tentative D call: TRBD1 (6 bases). Germline CDR1 and CDR2: SGHRS and YFSETQ. The CDR3 covers 14 residues. The V and J ends lost 5 bases and 3 bases respectively, with 11 bases between them. CDR3 region: CASSLGQHTGELFF. The CDR3 DNA, read in part, is TGCGCCAGCAGTCTAGGACAGCACACCGGGGAG.

On this clone: Read coverage stops 3 residues before the CDR3 terminus; the germline J gene supplies the remainder. The V and J genes are TRBV11-3 and TRBJ2-1; possible D gene TRBD1, 6 bases. The CDR3 is 14 residues long. V was pared by 5 bases and J by 8 bases, with 16 bases between. From germline, CDR1 is SGHNT and CDR2 YENEEA. Here the CDR3 reads CASSPRTGSHEQFF. CDR3 DNA, as far as it was read: TGTGCCAGCAGCCCACGCACAGGGTCCCATGAG.